This is a list of T cell receptor beta chains from one sample in a study of vaccination effects on CD4 cells after COVID-19. What these receptors recognize is not known. TCRdb keeps only in-frame clones here, not all; method: immunoSEQ multiplex PCR. The table includes more than 45,000 clones, approximately 80% detected once. Sequencing used CD4+ T cells from PBMCs cultured without peptide, obtained before COVID-19 vaccination. These TCRs come from a human donor who had a prior SARS-CoV-2 infection. Each CDR3 is given with its conserved first and last residue. A D gene is named only where the DNA matches it firmly. Only part of the rows carry a size: once, few, many, or a class if the clone is expanded.

abundance	v_gene	d_gene	j_gene	CDR3aa	CDR3nt
NA	TRBV4-1	NA	TRBJ2-5	CASSQTVTRGPQETQYF	TGCGCCAGCAGCCAGACTGTCACTCGGGGGCCCCAAGAGACCCAGTACTTC
few	TRBV5-1	TRBD2	TRBJ2-1	CASSLSGGPYNEQFF	TGCGCCAGCAGCCTTAGCGGGGGGCCCTACAATGAGCAGTTCTTC
NA	TRBV29-1	NA	TRBJ2-3	CSADTGGTDTQYF	TGCAGCGCCGACACTGGGGGCACAGATACGCAGTATTTT
NA	TRBV11-2	NA	TRBJ1-2	CASSLETGFSPYGYTF	TGTGCCAGCAGCTTGGAAACAGGGTTCTCCCCCTATGGCTACACCTTC
NA	TRBV7-3	TRBD2	TRBJ2-3	CASSLTGSGGRIDTQYF	TGTGCCAGCAGCTTAACGGGTAGCGGGGGGAGGATAGATACGCAGTATTTT
NA	TRBV30	NA	TRBJ2-3	CAWGAGDTQYF	TGTGCCTGGGGGGCGGGAGATACGCAGTATTTT
NA	TRBV7-9	NA	TRBJ2-2	CASRVGLNWDTGELFF	TGTGCCAGCAGGGTGGGACTTAACTGGGACACCGGGGAGCTGTTTTTT
NA	TRBV5-1	NA	TRBJ1-1	CASSRTRQAGNTEAFF	TGCGCCAGCAGCCGGACGCGACAGGCTGGGAACACTGAAGCTTTCTTT
NA	TRBV6-5	NA	TRBJ1-3	CASSSPSSPSGNTIYF	TGTGCCAGCAGTTCTCCTAGTTCTCCCTCTGGAAACACCATATATTTT
few	TRBV5-1	TRBD1	TRBJ1-1	CASSLGTAREAFF	TGCGCCAGCAGCCTCGGGACAGCCCGTGAAGCTTTCTTT
NA	TRBV7-2	TRBD2	TRBJ2-5	CASSPGLAGVETQYF	TGTGCCAGCAGCCCGGGACTAGCGGGGGTGGAGACCCAGTACTTC
NA	TRBV7-2	NA	TRBJ2-7	CASSLAPGVYEQYF	TGTGCCAGCAGCTTAGCGCCGGGGGTCTACGAGCAGTACTTC
NA	TRBV3-1/TRBV3-2	NA	TRBJ2-6	CASSQEYRANVLTF	TGTGCCAGCAGCCAAGAGTATCGGGCCAACGTCCTGACTTTC
NA	TRBV5-1	NA	TRBJ1-3	CASSLGISSGNTIYF	TGCGCCAGCAGCTTAGGCATTTCCTCTGGAAACACCATATATTTT
NA	TRBV7-2	NA	TRBJ1-5	CASSLVGTSYSNQPQHF	TGTGCCAGCAGCTTAGTTGGGACAAGTTATAGCAATCAGCCCCAGCATTTT
NA	TRBV30	NA	TRBJ2-1	CACNEQFF	TGTGCCTGTAATGAGCAGTTCTTC
few	TRBV7-2	TRBD2	TRBJ2-5	CASKPKGLAGGLWETQYF	TGTGCCAGCAAACCCAAAGGACTAGCGGGGGGGCTCTGGGAGACCCAGTACTTC
NA	TRBV9	NA	TRBJ2-3	CASSVGGGIGNTQYF	TGTGCCAGCAGCGTAGGGGGCGGGATAGGGAATACGCAGTATTTT
NA	TRBV2	TRBD1	TRBJ2-5	CASSSDRAETQYF	TGTGCCAGCAGTTCTGACAGGGCTGAGACCCAGTACTTC
NA	TRBV4-3	NA	TRBJ1-3	CASSPEAAQTSGNTIYF	TGCGCCAGCAGCCCCGAGGCGGCGCAAACCTCTGGAAACACCATATATTTT
NA	TRBV19	NA	TRBJ1-6	CASKLSRARNSPLHF	TGTGCCAGTAAACTCTCCAGGGCAAGGAATTCACCCCTCCACTTT
NA	TRBV19	TRBD1	TRBJ1-1	CASSYDRASTEAFF	TGTGCCAGTAGCTACGACAGGGCGAGTACTGAAGCTTTCTTT
NA	TRBV11-3	NA	TRBJ2-3	CASSLGSQSPTDTQYF	TGTGCCAGCAGCTTAGGTTCTCAGTCTCCCACAGATACGCAGTATTTT
NA	TRBV2	NA	TRBJ1-4	CASSESRGSNEKLFF	TGTGCCAGCAGTGAATCACGGGGGTCTAATGAAAAACTGTTTTTT
NA	TRBV23-1	NA	TRBJ2-6	CASKDIRSGANVLTF	TGCGCCAGCAAGGATATCCGTTCTGGGGCCAACGTCCTGACTTTC
NA	TRBV30	NA	TRBJ2-1	CAWSAGPYNEQFF	TGTGCCTGGTCCGCGGGGCCATACAATGAGCAGTTCTTC
NA	TRBV2	NA	TRBJ1-2	CASRENSYGYTF	TGTGCCAGCAGGGAGAACAGTTATGGCTACACCTTC
NA	TRBV9	NA	TRBJ1-3	CASSVWVGNTIYF	TGTGCCAGCAGCGTATGGGTTGGAAACACCATATATTTT
NA	TRBV9	TRBD2	TRBJ2-3	CASSVAGGSLEDTQYF	TGTGCCAGCAGCGTGGCGGGGGGCAGCCTTGAAGATACGCAGTATTTT
once	TRBV3-1/TRBV3-2	NA	TRBJ1-1	CASSQVSANTEAFF	TGTGCCAGCAGCCAAGTATCAGCGAACACTGAAGCTTTCTTT
NA	TRBV7-2	NA	TRBJ1-1	CASSFIVEGEAFF	TGTGCCAGCAGCTTTATTGTAGAGGGGGAAGCTTTCTTT
NA	TRBV5-1	NA	TRBJ2-3	CASSQRSGASTDTQYF	TGCGCCAGCAGCCAAAGGTCGGGGGCCAGCACAGATACGCAGTATTTT
NA	TRBV19	NA	TRBJ2-2	CASSIDQGAGPYTGELFF	TGTGCCAGTAGTATAGACCAGGGTGCTGGACCCTACACCGGGGAGCTGTTTTTT
few	TRBV27	NA	TRBJ2-1	CASSLRRDSYNEQFF	TGTGCCAGCAGTTTAAGGCGGGACTCCTACAATGAGCAGTTCTTC
NA	TRBV5-1	TRBD1	TRBJ2-5	CASSFTGEETQYF	TGCGCCAGCAGCTTCACAGGGGAAGAGACCCAGTACTTC
few	TRBV2	TRBD1	TRBJ1-6	CASSAMGQGGSPLHF	TGTGCCAGCAGTGCTATGGGACAGGGTGGTTCACCCCTCCACTTT
NA	TRBV4-3	NA	TRBJ1-4	CASSQDVGTDTNEKLFF	TGCGCCAGCAGCCAAGATGTAGGGACCGACACTAATGAAAAACTGTTTTTT
NA	TRBV28	NA	TRBJ1-5	CASSTGTPLKPQHF	TGTGCCAGCAGCACCGGGACTCCTTTAAAGCCCCAGCATTTT
NA	TRBV6-5	NA	TRBJ1-5	CASSGQINQPQHF	TGTGCCAGCAGCGGCCAGATTAATCAGCCCCAGCATTTT
NA	TRBV7-2	NA	TRBJ2-1	CASRKVEGWIGEQFF	TGTGCCAGCAGAAAAGTGGAGGGCTGGATCGGTGAGCAGTTCTTC
NA	TRBV4-1	NA	TRBJ2-1	CASSRDSLYNEQFF	TGCGCCAGCAGCCGGGACTCTCTATACAATGAGCAGTTCTTC
NA	TRBV28	NA	TRBJ2-3	CASSGVGATQYF	TGTGCCAGCAGCGGGGTGGGGGCTACGCAGTATTTT
NA	TRBV4-2	NA	TRBJ1-6	CASSRDFSSYNSPLHF	TGTGCCAGCAGCCGAGACTTTAGCTCCTATAATTCACCCCTCCACTTT
NA	TRBV7-2	NA	TRBJ2-1	CASSPGPPLPREQFF	TGTGCCAGCAGCCCAGGGCCACCTCTCCCCCGAGAGCAGTTCTTC
NA	TRBV19	NA	TRBJ2-7	CASSRDWGYEQYF	TGTGCCAGTAGTAGAGATTGGGGCTACGAGCAGTACTTC
NA	TRBV5-6	TRBD1	TRBJ1-4	CASSGWTGGGEKLFF	TGTGCCAGCAGCGGATGGACAGGAGGGGGGGAAAAACTGTTTTTT
few	TRBV4-2	TRBD1	TRBJ2-2	CASSLTGSNTGELFF	TGTGCCAGCAGCCTGACAGGGTCGAACACCGGGGAGCTGTTTTTT
NA	TRBV21-1	NA	TRBJ2-7	CARGIRTDFIEQYF	TGTGCCAGGGGGATCAGGACCGATTTCATCGAGCAGTACTTC